What follows are 10 T cell receptor beta chains derived from one specimen sequenced in a study of neurological immune-mediated disorders. TCRdb processed the 5' RACE reads anew with MiXCR; each CDR3 protein has one entry. The sample includes fewer than 40,000 distinct CDR3 sequences, 4.8% of them seen just once. Sequenced sample: CD4+ T cells from blood. These receptors all stem from a man younger than 30 in good health.

This clonotype was recorded many times. The rearrangement links TRBV20-1 to TRBJ1-6; D may be TRBD1 (6 bases). The CDR3 spans 14 residues. Germline V gene lookup returns CDR1 DFQATT and CDR2 SNEGSKA (reference sequence). Between the trimmed V and J ends, which lost 6 bases and 0 bases, there was a span of 9 bases. DNA of the CDR3: TGCAGTGCCCAGGACAGCTCCTATAATTCACCCCTCCACTTT. Protein sequence: CSAQDSSYNSPLHF.

There are many counts of this clonotype. The V and J genes are TRBV7-9 and TRBJ2-3, with D tentatively TRBD2 (7 bases). V lost 5 bases to trimming and J lost 1 base, with 16 bases between them. The length of the CDR3 is 16 residues. CDR1 is SEHNR, CDR2 FQNEAQ, per germline (reference sequence). The CDR3 here is CASSTFLGGGTDTQYF. CDR3 DNA sequence: TGTGCCAGCAGCACCTTCCTAGGGGGGGGCACAGATACGCAGTATTTT.

This clonotype was seen ten or more times. The chain uses TRBV9 and TRBJ1-1, with D hard to call. The V and J ends lost 5 bases and 6 bases respectively, with 11 bases between them. The CDR3 is 12 residues long. Germline V gene data show CDR1 as SGDLS and CDR2 as YYNGEE. CDR3: CASRGNSAEAFF. CDR3 nucleotides: TGTGCCAGCAGGGGGAACAGCGCTGAAGCTTTCTTT.

This clonotype appeared a few times. The chain carries TRBV2 and TRBJ2-2, with TRBD1 identical over 9 bases. This CDR3 is 15 amino acids long. After removal of 11 bases from V and 1 base from J, the junction contained 8 bases not matched to a gene. Germline CDR1 is SNHLY and CDR2 is FYNNEI. The CDR3 spells CAGGLGQGNTGELFF. As DNA, the CDR3 is TGTGCCGGCGGGTTGGGACAGGGGAACACCGGGGAGCTGTTTTTT.

This clonotype was seen many times. The genes are TRBV7-2 and TRBJ2-5, with a possible D match to TRBD1 (7 bases). There are 14 residues in the CDR3. Trimming left V 1 base short and J 4 bases short, with 10 bases between. CDR1 is SGHTA and CDR2 is FQGNSA in the germline V gene. CDR3 nucleotides: TGTGCCAGCAGCTTAGGGAGGGGGCTAGAGACCCAGTACTTC. It specifies CASSLGRGLETQYF.

The sample holds many counts of this clonotype. The rearrangement uses TRBV7-3 and TRBJ2-7, with D possibly TRBD2 on 5 matching bases. CDR3 size: 13 residues. Looked up from germline, CDR1 is SGHTA and CDR2 is FQGTGA. V was clipped by 2 bases and J by 6 bases, with 11 bases between them. The CDR3 nucleotides are TGTGCCAGCAGCTTATCCAAGAGCGGCGAGCAGTACTTC. It translates to CASSLSKSGEQYF.

The genes are TRBV9 and TRBJ1-4; D possibly corresponds to TRBD1 (5 bases). CDR3 length: 14 amino acids. Trimming removed 1 base at V and 4 bases at J, with 8 bases between. CDR1 and CDR2 (germline): SGDLS, YYNGEE. DNA of the CDR3: TGTGCCAGCAGCGTATCGGGGGTTAATGAAAAACTGTTTTTT. It yields the protein CASSVSGVNEKLFF.

Ten or more counts support this clonotype. The chain has TRBV29-1 and TRBJ1-4; no reliable D call. V dropped 1 base and J dropped 8 bases, with 14 bases sitting between them. This CDR3 is 14 amino acids long. Germline CDR1 SQVTM, CDR2 ANQGSEA. The CDR3 is CSVEVPGVKEKLFF. The CDR3 DNA sequence: TGCAGCGTTGAAGTGCCTGGGGTTAAGGAAAAACTGTTTTTT.

This clonotype was picked up many times. This sequence joins TRBV20-1 and TRBJ1-1, with a weak D call TRBD1 (6 bases). V lost 6 bases to trimming and J lost 1 base, with 12 bases between them. Germline V gene sequence: CDR1 DFQATT, CDR2 SNEGSKA (reference sequence). The CDR3 length is 13 residues. In nucleotides, the CDR3 is TGCAGTGCAACCGGGACACAGAACACTGAAGCTTTCTTT. Translated, it gives CSATGTQNTEAFF.

This clonotype was seen at least ten times. This sequence joins TRBV27 and TRBJ1-1; maybe TRBD1 (6 bases). The CDR3 spans 17 residues. Trimming took off 5 bases at V and 1 base at J, with 20 bases between the two ends. Germline V gene data show CDR1 as MNHEY and CDR2 as SMNVEV (reference sequence). CDR3 amino acids: CASSKTGRATGNTEAFF. CDR3 sequence (DNA): TGTGCCAGCAGTAAGACAGGCCGGGCGACGGGGAACACTGAAGCTTTCTTT.